This entry features one T cell receptor (beta chain) sequence. The data are from a study of blood T cell repertoires in COVID-19. V lost 1 base and J 0 bases, leaving 9 bases between the germline ends. The length of the CDR3 is 15 residues. In germline, CDR1 is SGHNT, CDR2 YENEEA. Authors' data handling: Cell counts per sample came from amplifying reference gene primers. Repertoires were generated with immunoSEQ multiplex PCR, while TCRdb's copy carries only in-frame clones and drops some. V and J calls and clone size are given by that table; D and trimming were obtained from the DNA. The table lists about 97,000 clones, 91% of them singletons.

The chain recombines TRBV11-3 with TRBJ1-1; D not certain. Sequenced input: peripheral blood. The receptor comes from a man aged 50 to 59 with acute or convalescent COVID-19. The DNA of the CDR3 is TGTGCCAGCAGCTTAGTCACATCAATGAACACTGAAGCTTTCTTT. It specifies CASSLVTSMNTEAFF.